The sample holds one count of the clone carrying this T cell receptor (beta chain). The antigen is not known. The source of the sample is a study of shared clonotypes between healthy human individuals. The overall study: Donors consisted of a couple of women and a few men between 18 and 49. There were three CD4 naive, three CD4 memory, two CD8 naive and one CD8 memory plates per donor. Study-level results: Memory subsets generally showed smaller estimated richness than naive subsets did.

Germline V gene data show CDR1 as MNHEY and CDR2 as SMNVEV (reference sequence). V shed 6 bases and J shed 0 bases, with 12 bases lying between them. The CDR3 length is 14 residues. Using immunoSEQ multiplex PCR, the repertoire was profiled, and TCRdb retains in-frame clones only, with some absent. The sample lists about a million clones; approximately 80% were seen once. Sequencing was done on a sample of memory CD4+ T cells from PBMCs. Subset in this sample: CD45RA-negative fraction. The clonotype was recovered from a man younger than 30 in good health. Some clones in this sample may be carry-over from other donors' samples. The chain uses TRBV27 and TRBJ2-7; no reliable D call. As DNA, the CDR3 is TGTGCCAGCAGGGGTCGGCGGCCCTCCTACGAGCAGTACTTC. Protein sequence: CASRGRRPSYEQYF.